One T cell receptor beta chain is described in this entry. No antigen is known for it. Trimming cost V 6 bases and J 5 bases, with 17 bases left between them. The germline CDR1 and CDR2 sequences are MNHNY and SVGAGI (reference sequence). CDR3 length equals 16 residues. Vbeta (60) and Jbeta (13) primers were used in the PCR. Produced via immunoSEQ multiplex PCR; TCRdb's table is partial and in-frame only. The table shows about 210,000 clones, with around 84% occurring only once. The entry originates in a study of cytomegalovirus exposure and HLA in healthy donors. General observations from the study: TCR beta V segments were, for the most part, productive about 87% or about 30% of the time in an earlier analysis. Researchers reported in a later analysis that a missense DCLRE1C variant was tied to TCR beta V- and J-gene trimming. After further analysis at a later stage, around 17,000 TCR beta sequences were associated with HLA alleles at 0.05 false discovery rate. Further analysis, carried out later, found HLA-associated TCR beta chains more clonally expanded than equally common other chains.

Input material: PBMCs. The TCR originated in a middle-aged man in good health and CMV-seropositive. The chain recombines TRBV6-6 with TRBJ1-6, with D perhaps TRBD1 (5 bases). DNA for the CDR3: TGTGCCAGCAGCCCCGATCTGGGGCCTCATAATTCACCCCTCCACTTT. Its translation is CASSPDLGPHNSPLHF.